Following are 8 T cell receptor beta chains from one sample sequenced in a study of blood T cell repertoires in COVID-19. The repertoire was sequenced with immunoSEQ multiplex PCR; TCRdb's copy has only in-frame clones and lacks some. The sample carries over 300,000 clones, around nine tenths recorded once. Specimen: PBMCs or T cells enriched from blood (not recorded which). The receptors were sampled from a woman in her 30s who had recovered from COVID-19.

The DNA of the CDR3 is TGTGCCAGCAGTCTCCAAATCCGGGACAGGCAGTACAATGAGCAGTTCTTC. Its translation is CASSLQIRDRQYNEQFF. The V call is TRBV27, the J call TRBJ2-1, with TRBD1 matching 8 bases. The CDR3 consists of 17 residues. Germline CDR1 reads MNHEY; CDR2 reads SMNVEV (reference sequence). V trimming: 5 bases; J trimming: 4 bases; junction bases outside the gene matches: 13.

This clone was recorded at least ten times. This chain links TRBV7-9 with TRBJ2-1; TRBD2 might be the D (6 bases). The CDR3 is made up of 16 amino acids. Looked up from germline, CDR1 is SEHNR and CDR2 is FQNEAQ (reference sequence). V was pared by 5 bases and J by 3 bases, with 17 bases between. The CDR3 loop is CASSDTAGLGYNEQFF. The CDR3 DNA is TGTGCCAGCAGCGACACTGCGGGGCTAGGCTACAATGAGCAGTTCTTC.

V is TRBV15 and J is TRBJ1-4; D is unclear. This CDR3 is built from 17 residues. Germline CDR1 LNHNV, CDR2 YYDKDF (reference sequence). Trimming took off 1 base at V and 1 base at J, with 13 bases between the two ends. DNA of the CDR3: TGTGCCACCAGCAGAGCACTCACGACGGGAACTAATGAAAAACTGTTTTTT. Amino acid sequence: CATSRALTTGTNEKLFF.

The V gene is TRBV4-1, the J gene TRBJ1-1, with D perhaps matching TRBD1 (6 bases). The germline V gene has CDR1 MGHRA and CDR2 YSYEKL. The CDR3 extends over 14 amino acids. V lost 0 bases, J lost 8 bases, and 13 bases lay in between. The CDR3 nucleotides read TGCGCCAGCAGCCAAGATCTAGGGGGAACGGAAGCTTTCTTT. The encoded protein is CASSQDLGGTEAFF.

The gene calls are TRBV2 and TRBJ1-4, with 10 bases lining up with TRBD1. The CDR3 consists of 15 residues. V shed 3 bases, J shed 7 bases, and the junction held 5 bases outside the gene matches. From germline, CDR1 is SNHLY and CDR2 FYNNEI. The CDR3 region is CASSDPGQGREKLFF. The CDR3 region has the DNA TGTGCCAGCAGTGACCCGGGACAGGGGCGTGAAAAACTGTTTTTT.

The chain uses TRBV9 and TRBJ1-2; 10 bases fit TRBD1. J gave up 0 bases and V 0 bases, and 2 bases lay outside the gene matches. The CDR3 covers 16 residues. Germline CDR1 is SGDLS and CDR2 is YYNGEE. CDR3 protein: CASSVAGTGANYGYTF. Written as DNA, the CDR3 is TGTGCCAGCAGCGTAGCTGGGACAGGGGCTAACTATGGCTACACCTTC.

The chain links TRBV4-2 to TRBJ1-5; 7 positions match TRBD1. Germline lookup yields CDR1 LGHNA and CDR2 YNFKEQ. J gave up 3 bases and V 4 bases, and 15 bases lay outside the gene matches. This CDR3 has 18 residues. CDR3 nucleotide sequence: TGTGCCAGCAGCCCCCGGCTATGGACAGGCCGGGACAATCAGCCCCAGCATTTT. This gives the protein CASSPRLWTGRDNQPQHF.

The chain is built from TRBV27 and TRBJ2-7; perhaps TRBD1 as D (6 bases). Trimming removed 6 bases at V and 4 bases at J, with 13 bases between. The CDR3 has 13 amino acids. Germline V CDR1 and CDR2: MNHEY, SMNVEV (reference sequence). The CDR3 DNA follows: TGTGCCAGCAGAAGTACAGGGTTGTACGAGCAGTACTTC. Its translation is CASRSTGLYEQYF.